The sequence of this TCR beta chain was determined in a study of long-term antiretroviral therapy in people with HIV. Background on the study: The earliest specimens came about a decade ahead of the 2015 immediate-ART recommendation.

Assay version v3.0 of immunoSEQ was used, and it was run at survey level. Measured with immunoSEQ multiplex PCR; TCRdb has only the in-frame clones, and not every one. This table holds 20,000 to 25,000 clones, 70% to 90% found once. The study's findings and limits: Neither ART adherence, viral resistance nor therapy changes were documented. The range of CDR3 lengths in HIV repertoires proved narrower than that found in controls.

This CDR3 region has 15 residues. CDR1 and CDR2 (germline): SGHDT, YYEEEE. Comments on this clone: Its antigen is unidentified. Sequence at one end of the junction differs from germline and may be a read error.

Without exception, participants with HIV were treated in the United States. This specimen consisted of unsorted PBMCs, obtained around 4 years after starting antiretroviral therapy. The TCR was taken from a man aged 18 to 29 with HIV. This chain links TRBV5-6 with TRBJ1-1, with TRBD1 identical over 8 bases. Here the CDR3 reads CASSPYYRTGSDAFF. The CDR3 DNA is TGTGCCAGCAGCCCCTATTACCGGACAGGGTCTGATGCTTTCTTT.